These 13 T cell receptor beta chains originate from one sample sequenced in a study of shared clonotypes between healthy human individuals. The table came from immunoSEQ multiplex PCR; TCRdb's copy has only in-frame clones and leaves some out. Of about 1.1 million clones listed, 77% are singletons. Specimen: memory CD4+ T cells from PBMCs. Subset indicated: CD45RA-negative fraction. The receptor set was obtained from a young man in good health. Some clones in this sample may be carry-over from other donors' samples.

This clone was seen only once. The chain has TRBV5-6 and TRBJ2-6; D unclear. CDR3 length: 14 amino acids. V was pared by 4 bases and J by 0 bases, with 5 bases between. CDR1 and CDR2 (germline): SGHDT, YYEEEE. CDR3 DNA sequence: TGTGCCAGCAGCCTCTACTCTGGGGCCAACGTCCTGACTTTC. Translating gives CASSLYSGANVLTF. The complete variable domain, with remaining parts taken from reference TRBV5-6 and TRBJ2-6, reads DAGVTQSPTHLIKTRGQQVTLRCSPKSGHDTVSWYQQALGQGPQFIFQYYEEEERQRGNFPDRFSGHQFPNYSSELNVNALLLGDSALYLCASSLYSGANVLTFGAGSRLTVL.

V is TRBV7-8 and J is TRBJ1-5, with 7 bases aligning to TRBD1. The J segment lost 7 bases and the V segment lost 2 bases, leaving 8 bases of the junction unmatched. This CDR3 spans 15 amino acids. Germline assignment: CDR1 SGHVS and CDR2 FQNEAQ. CDR3 region: CASSLRDRGGQPQHF. The CDR3 DNA is TGTGCCAGCAGCTTAAGGGACAGAGGGGGGCAGCCCCAGCATTTT. Full variable domain (rest looked up from reference TRBV7-8 and TRBJ1-5): GAGVSQSPRYKVAKRGQDVALRCDPISGHVSLFWYQQALGQGPEFLTYFQNEAQLDKSGLPSDRFFAERPEGSVSTLKIQRTQQEDSAVYLCASSLRDRGGQPQHFGDGTRLSIL.

The chain is built from TRBV7-2 and TRBJ2-1; D unclear. CDR1 is SGHTA, CDR2 FQGNSA, per germline. This CDR3 has 16 amino acids. Trimming took 0 bases from V and 4 from J, leaving 13 bases between them. CDR3 region: CASSLAAASRYNEQFF. The CDR3 DNA reads as TGTGCCAGCAGCTTAGCGGCAGCCTCTAGATACAATGAGCAGTTCTTC.

This rearrangement joins TRBV9 to TRBJ1-5; no clear D. V shed 3 bases and J shed 3 bases, with 16 bases lying between them. Germline V lookup: CDR1 SGDLS, CDR2 YYNGEE. The CDR3 covers 16 residues. This chain's CDR3 is CASSAPRTDYNQPQHF. CDR3 sequence (DNA): TGTGCCAGCAGCGCCCCAAGGACGGATTACAATCAGCCCCAGCATTTT.

The genes are TRBV30 and TRBJ2-1, with 8 bases lining up with TRBD2. The CDR3 extends over 10 amino acids. V gave up 7 bases and J gave up 14 bases; unmatched junction bases: 7. CDR1 and CDR2 (germline): GTSNPN, SVGIG (reference sequence). For the CDR3, the DNA is TGTGCCTCCGGGGGGGGCAGGGAGTTCTTC. It is translated as CASGGGREFF.

The CDR3 sequence is CASSPFSGQGRGTEAFF. CDR3 nucleotide sequence: TGTGCCAGCAGCCCCTTCAGCGGACAGGGCCGGGGTACTGAAGCTTTCTTT. The chain links TRBV5-5 to TRBJ1-1, with TRBD1 matching over 8 bases. The CDR3 runs to 17 residues. V shed 4 bases and J 5 bases; nucleotides not matched to a gene: 16. Germline values: CDR1 SGHKS, CDR2 YYEKEE (reference sequence).

This clone was seen only a few times. The chain is built from TRBV7-9 and TRBJ2-3; D unresolved. Trimming stripped 1 base from V and 9 bases from J, with 11 bases between. Germline-derived CDR1 and CDR2 are SEHNR and FQNEAQ (reference sequence). The length of the CDR3 is 13 residues. CDR3 loop: CASSLEDGRTQYF. The CDR3 DNA follows: TGTGCCAGCAGCTTAGAAGACGGTAGAACGCAGTATTTT.

At least ten counts were recorded for this clone. At the DNA level, this CDR3 is encoded by other sequences in the same sample as well. This rearrangement joins TRBV7-9 to TRBJ2-5; D is undetermined. CDR3 size: 15 residues. V was cut by 0 bases and J by 5 bases, with 13 bases left in between. Germline-derived CDR1 and CDR2 are SEHNR and FQNEAQ (reference sequence). The chain's CDR3 is CASSLAAAAGETQYF. Here the CDR3 DNA reads TGTGCCAGCAGCTTAGCCGCGGCCGCCGGCGAGACCCAGTACTTC.

This clone was seen at least ten times. The chain joins TRBV28 to TRBJ2-7; D remains ambiguous. The V gene lost 6 bases and the J gene lost 3 bases, with 6 bases spanning the gap. The length of the CDR3 is 11 residues. Per the germline V gene, CDR1 is MDHEN and CDR2 is SYDVKM. This CDR3 is CASSRHYEQYF. The CDR3 region has the DNA TGTGCCAGCAGCCGCCACTACGAGCAGTACTTC.

In this sample, this clone turned up many times. At the DNA level, this CDR3 is encoded by other sequences in the same sample as well. The V gene is TRBV7-2, the J gene TRBJ2-3; either TRBD1 or TRBD2 may supply D (6 bases each). This CDR3 spans 14 amino acids. The V end was cut by 3 bases, the J end by 2 bases, with 9 bases between. Germline V gene sequence: CDR1 SGHTA, CDR2 FQGNSA. For the CDR3, the DNA is TGTGCCAGCAGCTTTGGGGGGCTCACAGATACGCAGTATTTT. Residues: CASSFGGLTDTQYF. Using reference TRBV7-2 and TRBJ2-3 for the parts outside the CDR3, the full variable domain is GAGVSQSPSNKVTEKGKDVELRCDPISGHTALYWYRQSLGQGLEFLIYFQGNSAPDKSGLPSDRFSAERTGGSVSTLTIQRTQQEDSAVYLCASSFGGLTDTQYFGPGTRLTVL.

This clone was detected only a few times. The chain employs TRBV5-1 and TRBJ2-2; the D is unclear. CDR1 SGHRS and CDR2 YFSETQ come from the germline V gene. This CDR3 spans 17 amino acids. Trimming left V 1 base short and J 0 bases short, with 13 bases between. The CDR3 DNA is TGCGCCAGCAGCTTGATTAGCCGAGCCACGAACACCGGGGAGCTGTTTTTT. Residues: CASSLISRATNTGELFF. The variable domain in full, completed from reference TRBV5-1 and TRBJ2-2, reads KAGVTQTPRYLIKTRGQQVTLSCSPISGHRSVSWYQQTPGQGLQFLFEYFSETQRNKGNFPGRFSGRQFSNSRSEMNVSTLELGDSALYLCASSLISRATNTGELFFGEGSRLTVL.

V is TRBV7-2 and J is TRBJ1-2, with a tentative D call TRBD1 (5 bases). V was clipped by 8 bases and J by 2 bases, with 21 bases between them. The V gene's germline CDR1 is SGHTA and CDR2 FQGNSA. The CDR3 runs 16 residues. The CDR3: CASSAKGPPPNYGYTF. The CDR3 coding sequence is TGTGCCAGCTCCGCAAAGGGGCCTCCTCCCAACTATGGCTACACCTTC.

The rearrangement uses TRBV2 and TRBJ2-1; TRBD2 matches 10 bases. The length of the CDR3 is 13 residues. Germline V gene data show CDR1 as SNHLY and CDR2 as FYNNEI. V was clipped by 7 bases and J by 8 bases; unmatched bases: 5. Here the CDR3 reads CASTVLAGYEQFF. The CDR3 DNA sequence: TGTGCCAGCACCGTACTAGCGGGATATGAGCAGTTCTTC.